The clone carrying this T cell receptor beta chain ranks as large. The record originates from a study of immune characterization of retroperitoneal liposarcoma. The CDR3 is 14 amino acids. Germline V gene data show CDR1 as MNHNY and CDR2 as SVGAGI (reference sequence). TCRdb independently ran MiXCR on the PCR reads; one entry per CDR3 protein. In the table there are fewer than 3,000 distinct CDR3 sequences, 20% to 25% of which are singletons. This clonotype was obtained from a male donor with retroperitoneal liposarcoma. Source material: tumor tissue. The V and J genes are TRBV6-6 and TRBJ2-1, with D possibly being TRBD1 or TRBD2 (6 bases each). The DNA end favors TRBJ2-5, so the J call may be wrong. The CDR3, as DNA: TGTGCCAGCAGTTACCGACGCACGGGGGCGCCCCAGTACTTC. It is translated as CASSYRRTGAPQYF.